This is a list of T cell receptor beta chains from one sample in a study of shared clonotypes between healthy human individuals. Some clones are missing from TCRdb's copy, which holds only in-frame ones; the method was immunoSEQ multiplex PCR. The profile covers about 1 million clones, with about 74% appearing a single time and nearly 1.5% taken by the ten largest. Sequenced: memory CD4+ T cells sorted from blood. These receptors were collected from a man younger than 35 in good health. CDR3s include the opening cysteine and the closing phenylalanine or tryptophan. The D gene is left open where the match is weak. Size values are once, few and many counts, or a class for expanded clones, and some rows have none.

v_gene,d_gene,abundance,j_gene,CDR3nt,CDR3aa
TRBV11-2,-,-,TRBJ2-1,TGTGCCACCTCCTCCTCGGGCTCCTACAATGAGCAGTTCTTC,CATSSSGSYNEQFF
TRBV5-1,TRBD2,-,TRBJ2-2,TGCGCCAGCAGCACCGGGACTAGCGTCACCGGGGAGCTGTTTTTT,CASSTGTSVTGELFF
TRBV4-3,-,-,TRBJ1-5,TGCGCCAGCAGCCAAGAGTGGGGGAGCAATCAGCCCCAGCATTTT,CASSQEWGSNQPQHF
TRBV19,TRBD1,-,TRBJ1-2,TGTGCCAGTAGTACGGGTGACAGGGAGGTAATCTATGGCTACACCTTC,CASSTGDREVIYGYTF
TRBV30,-,once,TRBJ2-3,TGTGCCTGGACTTTAAACCGTCCAGATACGCAGTATTTT,CAWTLNRPDTQYF
TRBV7-2,-,once,TRBJ2-5,TGTGCCAGCAGCTCAGTAGGGCTGGGTAGGATGCAAGAGACCCAGTACTTC,CASSSVGLGRMQETQYF
TRBV5-6,-,-,TRBJ2-1,TGTGCCAGCAGCTTGAAGGCCGGGAGCCGCTCCTACAATGAGCAGTTCTTC,CASSLKAGSRSYNEQFF
TRBV7-8,-,-,TRBJ2-7,TGTGCCAGCGGAGTTAGCGCGGGCTCCTACGAGCAGTACTTC,CASGVSAGSYEQYF
TRBV6-6,-,-,TRBJ2-7,TGTGCCAGCAGTGCTACAGGGAGCGAGCAGTACTTC,CASSATGSEQYF
TRBV28,-,-,TRBJ1-1,TGTGCCAGCAACTGGGGGGGGCTTGCGGGCAACACTGAAGCTTTCTTT,CASNWGGLAGNTEAFF
TRBV5-6,-,-,TRBJ2-7,TGTGCCAGCAGCTTGGGCCTTACAGGGACCGAGCAGTACTTC,CASSLGLTGTEQYF
TRBV7-6,-,-,TRBJ2-2,TGTGCCAGCAGCTTCTCAGGAGGGCACACCGGGGAGCTGTTTTTT,CASSFSGGHTGELFF
TRBV7-9,TRBD1,-,TRBJ2-3,TGTGCCAGCAGCTCGACAGGGGCTTCATATACGCAGTATTTT,CASSSTGASYTQYF
TRBV4-3,-,-,TRBJ2-2,TGCGCCAGCAGCCAAGCGAACCCCGGGGAGCTGTTTTTT,CASSQANPGELFF
TRBV20-1,-,few,TRBJ1-1,TGCACCCCGGGGGGGAAAGCTTTCTTT,CTPGGKAFF
TRBV6-1,-,-,TRBJ1-6,TGTGCCAGCAGTGAAGCGCTACGGAATTCACCCCTCCACTTT,CASSEALRNSPLHF
TRBV5-6,-,-,TRBJ2-5,TGTGCCAGCAGCTTGGCCTGGGAGGCCCAGTACTTC,CASSLAWEAQYF
TRBV18,-,few,TRBJ1-3,TGTGCCAGCTCACCACCGGGCAGGGCCGATCAAAACACCATATATTTT,CASSPPGRADQNTIYF
TRBV25-1,TRBD2,-,TRBJ2-1,TGTGCCAGCAGTGAAGTTTCCGGGACTAGCGGGAGTGAGCAGTTCTTC,CASSEVSGTSGSEQFF
TRBV4-1,-,once,TRBJ2-7,TGCGCCAGCGGCAGGGATACGACCCGGTACTACGAGCAGTACTTC,CASGRDTTRYYEQYF
TRBV28,-,many,TRBJ2-3,TGTGCCAGCAAAAAGGACCACCTCGTAGATACGCAGTATTTT,CASKKDHLVDTQYF
TRBV9,-,-,TRBJ1-6,TGTGCCAGCAGCGTGATGGCATATAATTCACCCCTCCACTTT,CASSVMAYNSPLHF
TRBV5-1,-,-,TRBJ1-4,TGCGCCAGCAGCTTCGGGGGTAAGGTATCCGAAAAACTGTTTTTT,CASSFGGKVSEKLFF
TRBV5-1,-,-,TRBJ1-1,TGCGCCAGCAGCAGCGGGCTTCGACCGGGGAACACTGAAGCTTTCTTT,CASSSGLRPGNTEAFF
TRBV6-6,-,-,TRBJ2-1,TGTGCCAGCAGCGGAGCAGGGGACGGGGGCAATGAGCAGTTCTTC,CASSGAGDGGNEQFF
TRBV5-6,-,-,TRBJ2-5,TGTGCCAGCAGCTTGCGGGGAGAGACCCAGTACTTC,CASSLRGETQYF
TRBV5-8,-,-,TRBJ1-2,TGTGCCAGCGGTGGCCGGTTTTCAGGGAGCTACACCTTC,CASGGRFSGSYTF
TRBV18,-,-,TRBJ1-1,TGTGCCAGCTCACCATCGACAGTTGAAGCTTTCTTT,CASSPSTVEAFF
TRBV7-8,TRBD2,-,TRBJ2-7,TGTGCCAGCAGCTTAGGCGGGAGGTTCTACGAGCAGTACTTC,CASSLGGRFYEQYF
TRBV19,TRBD2,many,TRBJ2-1,TGTGCCAGTAGTATAATGGGGACTAGCGGGAACTCCTACAATGAGCAGTTCTTC,CASSIMGTSGNSYNEQFF
TRBV19,-,once,TRBJ1-5,TGTGCCAGTAGTATAGCAGACATCAATCAGCCCCAGCATTTT,CASSIADINQPQHF
TRBV5-1,-,many,TRBJ1-2,TGCGCCAGCAGCTTGGAGCTGGACCGGTCAAGTGGCTACACCTTC,CASSLELDRSSGYTF
TRBV19,-,-,TRBJ1-4,TGTGCCAGTAGCCCCTGGGTTAATGAAAAACTGTTTTTT,CASSPWVNEKLFF
TRBV2,-,-,TRBJ1-3,TGTGCCAGCAGTGAATCCCAGGGAAGCGCTGGAAACACCATATATTTT,CASSESQGSAGNTIYF
TRBV2,-,-,TRBJ1-4,TGTGCCAGCCGGGACGGACCTGAAAAACTGTTTTTT,CASRDGPEKLFF